These T cell receptor beta chains were read from a single sample in a study of T cell changes during pregnancy in multiple sclerosis. Using immunoSEQ multiplex PCR, the repertoire was profiled, and TCRdb retains in-frame clones only, with some absent. Of about 28,000 clones in the sample, roughly 91% are singletons; the top ten hold under 3.5%. Sequences were derived from CD4+ T cells from peripheral blood mononuclear cells, sampled in the first trimester of pregnancy. The receptors originated from a female donor in good health, enrolled as a control in a pregnancy study. Both conserved end residues are part of each CDR3. A D gene is named only where the DNA matches it firmly. Clone size is not always given. Where it is, it says once, few, many or a class for expanded clones.

cdr3_aa cdr3_nt clone_size d_call j_call v_call
CASSSSGKSETQYF TGTGCCAGCAGCTCGTCGGGGAAATCGGAGACCCAGTACTTC . . TRBJ2-5 TRBV28
CASSPVVAGGETQYF TGCGCCAGCAGCCCCGTGGTAGCGGGGGGGGAGACCCAGTACTTC . TRBD2 TRBJ2-5 TRBV10-2
CASSIAGGSGANVLTF TGTGCCAGTAGTATAGCGGGGGGCTCTGGGGCCAACGTCCTGACTTTC . TRBD2 TRBJ2-6 TRBV19
CASRETGGQNTEAFF TGTGCCAGCAGAGAGACAGGCGGTCAGAACACTGAAGCTTTCTTT once . TRBJ1-1 TRBV2
CARRDPGQGNTGELFF TGTGCCAGAAGAGACCCGGGACAGGGGAACACCGGGGAGCTGTTTTTT . TRBD1 TRBJ2-2 TRBV5-3
CASSQDGTGNNSPLHF TGTGCCAGCAGCCAAGATGGGACAGGCAATAATTCACCCCTCCACTTT . TRBD1 TRBJ1-6 TRBV4-2
CSVEGQINTEAFF TGCAGCGTTGAGGGACAGATTAACACTGAAGCTTTCTTT . TRBD1 TRBJ1-1 TRBV29-1
CASSLGDTQETQYF TGTGCCAGCAGCTTAGGGGACACACAAGAGACCCAGTACTTC . . TRBJ2-5 TRBV11-3
CASSVAPDSLNTEAFF TGTGCCAGCAGCGTAGCTCCGGACAGCCTGAACACTGAAGCTTTCTTT . . TRBJ1-1 TRBV9
CASSSGLAGGESKNIQYF TGCGCCAGCAGCTCAGGACTAGCGGGAGGGGAGTCCAAAAACATTCAGTACTTC . TRBD2 TRBJ2-4 TRBV4-1
CASSRRLGAYEQYF TGTGCCAGCAGCCGCCGCCTCGGGGCCTACGAGCAGTACTTC . . TRBJ2-7 TRBV4-2
CAWSPLRETLSYEQYF TGTGCCTGGAGTCCTTTGCGGGAGACCCTCTCCTACGAGCAGTACTTC . TRBD2 TRBJ2-7 TRBV30
CASSLAGEGAEAFF TGTGCCAGCAGCTTAGCCGGGGAGGGGGCTGAAGCTTTCTTT . . TRBJ1-1 TRBV7-6
CASSQWANGGNQPQHF TGCGCCAGCAGCCAATGGGCCAACGGGGGCAATCAGCCCCAGCATTTT . . TRBJ1-5 TRBV4-1
CSVAGTGEPQHF TGCAGCGTTGCCGGGACGGGGGAGCCCCAGCATTTT . . TRBJ1-5 TRBV29-1
CASSPGSAPYF TGTGCCAGCAGCCCCGGGAGCGCGCCGTACTTC . . TRBJ2-7 TRBV11-2
CAWDRDSLGEQYF TGTGCCTGGGACCGGGACTCCTTGGGAGAGCAGTACTTC . . TRBJ2-7 TRBV30
CASSSPAGATNTGELFF TGTGCCAGCAGCTCCCCGGCGGGGGCCACGAACACCGGGGAGCTGTTTTTT . . TRBJ2-2 TRBV28
CASSSPGQGYNEQFF TGTGCCAGCAGCTCCCCGGGACAGGGTTACAATGAGCAGTTCTTC . TRBD1 TRBJ2-1 TRBV5-6
CASSLKLAGGNEQFF TGTGCCAGCAGCTTAAAACTAGCGGGAGGAAATGAGCAGTTCTTC . TRBD2 TRBJ2-1 TRBV5-4
CASSREGNWETQYF TGTGCCAGCAGCCGAGAGGGAAATTGGGAGACCCAGTACTTC . . TRBJ2-5 TRBV7-8
CASRTFYVRDDYGYTF TGTGCCAGCAGGACCTTCTACGTCAGGGATGACTATGGCTACACCTTC once . TRBJ1-2 TRBV27
CASTYRAGGPQYF TGTGCCAGCACCTACCGCGCGGGAGGGCCCCAGTACTTC . TRBD2 TRBJ2-7 TRBV11-2
CASSLRTGTGLGANVLTF TGTGCCAGCAGCCTCCGTACCGGGACAGGGTTGGGGGCCAACGTCCTGACTTTC . TRBD1 TRBJ2-6 TRBV7-3
CASSYWSYEQYF TGTGCCAGCTCCTACTGGTCCTACGAGCAGTACTTC . . TRBJ2-7 TRBV9
CASTPPGALDTQYF TGTGCCAGTACCCCGCCTGGGGCGCTTGATACGCAGTATTTT medium-sized . TRBJ2-3 TRBV19
CASSLRQGMNTEAFF TGTGCCAGCAGTTTGCGACAGGGGATGAACACTGAAGCTTTCTTT . TRBD1 TRBJ1-1 TRBV28
CASRRGDRGQVDGYTF TGTGCCAGCAGACGGGGGGACAGGGGGCAAGTGGACGGCTACACCTTC once TRBD1 TRBJ1-2 TRBV6-6
CASSSLIFDRVSETQYF TGTGCCAGCAGCTCCTTAATTTTTGACAGGGTTAGCGAGACCCAGTACTTC . TRBD1 TRBJ2-5 TRBV7-8
CASSISRGGGNEQFF TGTGCCAGTAGTATTTCTCGCGGGGGGGGTAATGAGCAGTTCTTC . TRBD2 TRBJ2-1 TRBV19
CASSPPSGGGETQYF TGTGCCAGCAGTCCTCCTAGCGGGGGTGGTGAGACCCAGTACTTC . TRBD2 TRBJ2-5 TRBV6-5